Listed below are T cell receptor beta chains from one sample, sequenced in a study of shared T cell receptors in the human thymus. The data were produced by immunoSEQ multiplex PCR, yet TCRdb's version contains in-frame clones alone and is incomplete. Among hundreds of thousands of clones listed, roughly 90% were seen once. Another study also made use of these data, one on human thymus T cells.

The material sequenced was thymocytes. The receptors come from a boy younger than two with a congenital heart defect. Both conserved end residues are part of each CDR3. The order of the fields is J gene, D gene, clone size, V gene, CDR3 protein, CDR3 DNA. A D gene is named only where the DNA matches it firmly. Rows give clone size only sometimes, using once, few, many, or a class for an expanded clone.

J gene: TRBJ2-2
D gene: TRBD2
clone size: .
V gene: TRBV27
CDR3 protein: CASRNTGAGGPSGELFF
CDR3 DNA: TGTGCCAGCAGGAATACGGGGGCGGGAGGGCCCTCCGGGGAGCTGTTTTTT

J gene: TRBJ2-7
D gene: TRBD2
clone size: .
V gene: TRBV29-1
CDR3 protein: CSVGRTSGSIYEQYF
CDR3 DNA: TGCAGCGTTGGCCGGACTAGCGGGAGTATCTACGAGCAGTACTTC

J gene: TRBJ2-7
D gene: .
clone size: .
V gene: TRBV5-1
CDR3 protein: CASSPPPKRVMCYEQYF
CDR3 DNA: TGCGCCAGCAGCCCCCCGCCGAAGCGGGTCATGTGCTACGAGCAGTACTTC

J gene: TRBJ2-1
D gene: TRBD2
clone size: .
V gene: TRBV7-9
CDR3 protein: CASSPRLAGGPDYNEQFF
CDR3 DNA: TGTGCCAGCAGCCCTCGACTAGCGGGAGGGCCGGACTACAATGAGCAGTTCTTC

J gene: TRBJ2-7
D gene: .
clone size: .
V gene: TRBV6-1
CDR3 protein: CASNPQGYEQYF
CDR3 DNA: TGTGCCAGCAATCCACAGGGCTACGAGCAGTACTTC

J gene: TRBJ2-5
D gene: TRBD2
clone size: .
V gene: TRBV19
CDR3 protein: CASSQSELAGRGSGEETQYF
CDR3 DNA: TGTGCCAGTAGTCAGAGTGAGCTAGCGGGAAGGGGGAGCGGCGAGGAGACCCAGTACTTC

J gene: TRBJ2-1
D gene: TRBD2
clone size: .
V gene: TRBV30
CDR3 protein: CAWRPAPGTSGTPLTDNEQFF
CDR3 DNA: TGTGCCTGGAGGCCCGCCCCCGGGACTAGCGGGACCCCTCTTACAGACAATGAGCAGTTCTTC

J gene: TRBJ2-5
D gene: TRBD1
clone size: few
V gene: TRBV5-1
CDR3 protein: CASSLARYPHRGSKETQYF
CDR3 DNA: TGCGCCAGCAGCTTGGCCCGCTACCCCCACAGGGGGTCCAAAGAGACCCAGTACTTC

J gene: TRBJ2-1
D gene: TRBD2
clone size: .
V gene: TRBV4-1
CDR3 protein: CASSRPTSGRSNEQFF
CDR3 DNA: TGCGCCAGCAGCCGACCCACTAGCGGGAGGTCCAATGAGCAGTTCTTC

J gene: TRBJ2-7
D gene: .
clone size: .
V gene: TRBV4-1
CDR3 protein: CASSRRSTGAFDNEQYF
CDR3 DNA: TGCGCCAGCAGCCGAAGGTCCACAGGAGCCTTTGACAACGAGCAGTACTTC

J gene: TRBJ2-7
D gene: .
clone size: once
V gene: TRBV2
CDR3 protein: CASRAGYTGYSYEQYF
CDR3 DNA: TGTGCCAGCAGGGCCGGTTATACAGGGTACTCCTACGAGCAGTACTTC

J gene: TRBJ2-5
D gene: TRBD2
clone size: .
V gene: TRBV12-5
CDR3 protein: CASGLGTTSGRAETQYF
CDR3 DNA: TGTGCTAGTGGTTTAGGTACGACTAGCGGGAGGGCCGAGACCCAGTACTTC

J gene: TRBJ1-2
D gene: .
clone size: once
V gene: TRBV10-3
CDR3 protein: CAIFGGNYGYTF
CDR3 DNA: TGTGCCATCTTCGGGGGTAATTATGGCTACACCTTC

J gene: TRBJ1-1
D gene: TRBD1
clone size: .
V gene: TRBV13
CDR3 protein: CASSLEGGQENTEAFF
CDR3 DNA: TGTGCCAGCAGCTTAGAGGGGGGACAGGAGAACACTGAAGCTTTCTTT

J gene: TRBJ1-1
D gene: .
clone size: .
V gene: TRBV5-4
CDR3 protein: CASSFGEGGGVDTEAFF
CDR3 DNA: TGTGCCAGCAGCTTTGGGGAGGGTGGAGGAGTGGACACTGAAGCTTTCTTT

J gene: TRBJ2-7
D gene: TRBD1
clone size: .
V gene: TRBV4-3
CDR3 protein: CASSHFGQGGSHEQYF
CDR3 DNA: TGCGCCAGCAGCCACTTCGGACAGGGAGGTTCCCACGAGCAGTACTTC

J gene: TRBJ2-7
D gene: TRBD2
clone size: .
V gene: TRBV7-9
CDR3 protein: CASRTAGGLGEQYF
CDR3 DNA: TGTGCCAGCAGGACAGCGGGAGGCCTCGGCGAGCAGTACTTC

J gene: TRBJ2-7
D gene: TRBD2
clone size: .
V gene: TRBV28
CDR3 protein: CASSRPRGGRYEQYF
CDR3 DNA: TGTGCCAGCAGTCGCCCGCGGGGGGGCAGGTACGAGCAGTACTTC

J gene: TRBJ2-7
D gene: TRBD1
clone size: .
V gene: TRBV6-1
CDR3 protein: CAINRDRGREQYF
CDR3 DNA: TGTGCCATTAACCGGGACAGGGGGCGGGAGCAGTACTTC

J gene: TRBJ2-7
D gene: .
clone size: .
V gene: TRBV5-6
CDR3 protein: CASSLRGGSYEQYF
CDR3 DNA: TGTGCCAGCAGCTTGCGAGGCGGCTCCTACGAGCAGTACTTC

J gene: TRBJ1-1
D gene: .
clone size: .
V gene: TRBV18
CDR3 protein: CASSPRRGTEAFF
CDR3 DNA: TGTGCCAGCTCACCACGACGGGGCACTGAAGCTTTCTTT

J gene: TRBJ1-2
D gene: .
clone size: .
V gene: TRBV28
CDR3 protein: CASSFQGTYGYTF
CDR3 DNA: TGTGCCAGCAGTTTTCAGGGTACCTATGGCTACACCTTC

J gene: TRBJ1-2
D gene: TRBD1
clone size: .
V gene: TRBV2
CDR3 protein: CVYKGWGRGQTNYGYTF
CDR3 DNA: TGTGTCTACAAGGGGTGGGGACGGGGACAGACTAACTATGGCTACACCTTC

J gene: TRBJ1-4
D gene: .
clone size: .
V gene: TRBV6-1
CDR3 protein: CASSAIKGGYDEKLFF
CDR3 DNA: TGTGCCAGCAGTGCAATAAAGGGGGGGTATGATGAAAAACTGTTTTTT

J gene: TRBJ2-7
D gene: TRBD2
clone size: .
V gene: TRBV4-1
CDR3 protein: CASRKRTGTSGYAQYF
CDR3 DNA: TGCGCCAGCAGGAAGCGCACCGGGACTAGCGGTTACGCGCAGTACTTC

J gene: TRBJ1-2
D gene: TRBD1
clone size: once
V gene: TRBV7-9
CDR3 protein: CASSFGDRTRPTYGYTF
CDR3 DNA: TGTGCCAGCAGCTTTGGGGACAGGACAAGGCCGACCTATGGCTACACCTTC

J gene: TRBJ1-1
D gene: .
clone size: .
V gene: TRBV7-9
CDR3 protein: CASSLVTGTRVWTEAFF
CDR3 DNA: TGTGCCAGCAGTCTTGTGACCGGGACAAGGGTGTGGACTGAAGCTTTCTTT

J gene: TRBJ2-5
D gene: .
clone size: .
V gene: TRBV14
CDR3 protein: CASSQGQKPQETQYF
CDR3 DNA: TGTGCCAGCAGCCAAGGTCAGAAACCCCAGGAGACCCAGTACTTC

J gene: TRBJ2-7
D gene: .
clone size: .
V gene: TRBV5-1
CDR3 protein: CASSLTGSYEQYF
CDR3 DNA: TGCGCCAGCAGCTTGACAGGCTCCTACGAGCAGTACTTC

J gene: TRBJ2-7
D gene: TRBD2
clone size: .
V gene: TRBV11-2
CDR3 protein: CASSPGTSRRGGDYEQYF
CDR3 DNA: TGTGCCAGCAGCCCCGGGACTAGCAGAAGGGGAGGAGACTACGAGCAGTACTTC

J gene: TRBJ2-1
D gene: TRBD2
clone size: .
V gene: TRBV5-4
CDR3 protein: CASSPAAGASYNEQFF
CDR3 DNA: TGTGCCAGCAGCCCGGCGGCGGGAGCTTCCTACAATGAGCAGTTCTTC

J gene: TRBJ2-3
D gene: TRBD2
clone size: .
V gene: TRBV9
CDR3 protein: CASSATSGGTDTQYF
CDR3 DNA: TGTGCCAGCAGCGCAACTAGCGGGGGCACAGATACGCAGTATTTT

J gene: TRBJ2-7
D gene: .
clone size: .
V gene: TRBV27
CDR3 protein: CASSLTAKGITYEQYF
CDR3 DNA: TGTGCCAGCAGTTTAACGGCGAAGGGGATAACCTACGAGCAGTACTTC

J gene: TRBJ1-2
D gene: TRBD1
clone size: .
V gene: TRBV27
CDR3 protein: CASSCYRGQDTYGYTF
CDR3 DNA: TGTGCCAGCAGTTGCTACAGGGGACAGGACACCTATGGCTACACCTTC

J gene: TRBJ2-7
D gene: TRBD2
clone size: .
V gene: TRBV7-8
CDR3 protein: CASSSHLTGTSAFSSYEQYF
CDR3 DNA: TGTGCCAGCAGCTCCCACTTAACCGGGACTAGCGCCTTTAGCTCCTACGAGCAGTACTTC

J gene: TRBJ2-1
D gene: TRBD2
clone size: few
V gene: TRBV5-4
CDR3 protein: CASSLSSGSYNEQFF
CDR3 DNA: TGTGCCAGCAGCTTGTCTAGCGGGAGCTACAATGAGCAGTTCTTC

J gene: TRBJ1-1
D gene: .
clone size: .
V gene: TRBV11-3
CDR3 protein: CASTWAHVGTEAFF
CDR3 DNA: TGTGCCAGCACCTGGGCCCACGTTGGGACTGAAGCTTTCTTT

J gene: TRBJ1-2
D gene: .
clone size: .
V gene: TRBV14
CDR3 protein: CASSQGGGGKSGYGYTF
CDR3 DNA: TGTGCCAGCAGCCAAGGGGGAGGAGGGAAGTCAGGCTATGGCTACACCTTC

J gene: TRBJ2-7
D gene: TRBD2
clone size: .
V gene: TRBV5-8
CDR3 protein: CASSLSLAGEDEQYF
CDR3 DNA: TGTGCCAGCAGCTTGTCCCTAGCGGGAGAGGACGAGCAGTACTTC

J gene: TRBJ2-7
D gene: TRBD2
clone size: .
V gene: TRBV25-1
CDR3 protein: CASRVAGGPYEQYF
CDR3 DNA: TGTGCCAGCAGGGTGGCGGGGGGCCCCTACGAGCAGTACTTC

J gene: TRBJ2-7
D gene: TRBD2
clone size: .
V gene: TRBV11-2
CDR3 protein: CASSLTSGHYEQYF
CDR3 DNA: TGTGCCAGCAGCCTCACTAGCGGGCACTACGAGCAGTACTTC

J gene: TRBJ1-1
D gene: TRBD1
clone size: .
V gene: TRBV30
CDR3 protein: CAWSAQNDRGLNTEAFF
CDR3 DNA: TGTGCCTGGAGTGCCCAAAACGACAGGGGGCTGAACACTGAAGCTTTCTTT

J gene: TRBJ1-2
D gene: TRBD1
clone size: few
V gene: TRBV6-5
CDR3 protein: CASSRTGRYYGYTF
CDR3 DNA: TGTGCCAGCAGTCGGACAGGGAGATACTATGGCTACACCTTC

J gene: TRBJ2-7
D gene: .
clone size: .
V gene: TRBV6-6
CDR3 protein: CASSPDGTYEQYF
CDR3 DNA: TGTGCCAGCAGCCCGGACGGGACCTACGAGCAGTACTTC

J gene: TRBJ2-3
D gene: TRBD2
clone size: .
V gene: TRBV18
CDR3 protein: CASSPPTSGRRNTQYF
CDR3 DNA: TGTGCCAGCTCACCACCTACTAGCGGGAGGAGGAATACGCAGTATTTT

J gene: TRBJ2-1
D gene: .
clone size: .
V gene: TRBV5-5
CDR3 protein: CASSFGWAYNEQFF
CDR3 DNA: TGTGCCAGCAGCTTTGGATGGGCATACAATGAGCAGTTCTTC

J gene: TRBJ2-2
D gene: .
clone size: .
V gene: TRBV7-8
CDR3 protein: CASSLLITAGELFF
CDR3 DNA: TGTGCCAGCAGCTTACTTATCACGGCCGGGGAGCTGTTTTTT

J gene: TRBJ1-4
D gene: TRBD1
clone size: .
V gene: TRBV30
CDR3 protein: CAWSIPGQSEKLFF
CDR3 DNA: TGTGCCTGGAGTATCCCGGGACAGAGCGAAAAACTGTTTTTT

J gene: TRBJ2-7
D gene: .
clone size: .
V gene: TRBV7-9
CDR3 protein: CASSLGPAPREQYF
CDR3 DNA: TGTGCCAGCAGCTTGGGGCCGGCGCCCCGGGAGCAGTACTTC

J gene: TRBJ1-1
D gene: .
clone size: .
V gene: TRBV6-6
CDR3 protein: CASSRGRSPEAFF
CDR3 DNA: TGTGCCAGCAGCAGGGGAAGGAGCCCTGAAGCTTTCTTT

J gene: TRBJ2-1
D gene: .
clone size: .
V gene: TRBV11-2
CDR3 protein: CASSLTRRASCNEQFF
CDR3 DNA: TGTGCCAGCAGCTTAACCCGGAGGGCCAGTTGCAATGAGCAGTTCTTC

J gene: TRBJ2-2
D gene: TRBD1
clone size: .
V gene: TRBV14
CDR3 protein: CASSQSHQLRQGNTGELFF
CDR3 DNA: TGTGCCAGCAGCCAATCCCACCAACTAAGACAGGGAAACACCGGGGAGCTGTTTTTT

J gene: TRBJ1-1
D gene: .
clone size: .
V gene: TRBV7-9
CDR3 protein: CASSYAGPEAFF
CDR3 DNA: TGTGCCAGCAGCTACGCGGGGCCAGAAGCTTTCTTT

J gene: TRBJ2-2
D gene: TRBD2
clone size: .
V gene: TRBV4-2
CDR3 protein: CASSHPGASGRRANTRELFF
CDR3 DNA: TGTGCCAGCAGCCATCCGGGGGCTAGCGGGAGGAGGGCCAACACCCGGGAGCTGTTTTTT

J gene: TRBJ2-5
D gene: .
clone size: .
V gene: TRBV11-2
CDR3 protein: CASSPSPQGNQETQYF
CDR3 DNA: TGTGCCAGCAGCCCTTCCCCTCAGGGTAACCAAGAGACCCAGTACTTC